Below, 32 T cell receptor beta chains from the same sample are listed, as sequenced in a study of T-cell reconstitution after alpha-beta-depleted transplantation in children. It was with unique molecular identifiers that the TCRbeta library was prepared. Using its own MiXCR run on the PCR reads, TCRdb lists one record per CDR3 protein. The table includes about 980,000 distinct CDR3 sequences, 25% to 30% detected once. Sequencing used PBMCs, mostly from graft donor cells, obtained 360 days after TCRalphabeta/CD19-depleted stem cell transplant. Every receptor here comes from a boy in the first two years of life who had a stem cell transplant for SCID, so the T cells may come from the graft donor.

This clonotype has only a few counts. The chain carries TRBV7-2 and TRBJ2-3; 10 bases agree with TRBD2. The CDR3 is made up of 17 amino acids. Germline CDR1 and CDR2: SGHTA and FQGNSA. The J segment lost 6 bases and the V segment lost 5 bases, leaving 14 bases of the junction unmatched. CDR3 in amino acids: CASSPGFGTSDRDTQYF. CDR3 nucleotides: TGTGCCAGCAGCCCAGGTTTCGGGACTAGCGACAGGGATACGCAGTATTTT.

The rearrangement joins TRBV7-9 to TRBJ1-1; D is perhaps TRBD1 (6 bases). The ends were cut back, 6 bases at V and 3 bases at J, with 20 bases in the middle. CDR3 length: 16 amino acids. Germline CDR1 is SEHNR and CDR2 is FQNEAQ (reference sequence). This chain's CDR3 is CASRPRQLEGDTEAFF. The CDR3 nucleotides read TGTGCCAGCAGACCACGACAGCTAGAGGGGGACACTGAAGCTTTCTTT.

This rearrangement joins TRBV5-1 to TRBJ2-7; D gene ambiguous. Trimming took 0 bases from V and 7 from J, leaving 20 bases between them. From germline, CDR1 is SGHRS and CDR2 YFSETQ. The CDR3 runs to 16 residues. The CDR3 loop is CASSLDLPFRLPEQYF. In DNA, the CDR3 is TGCGCCAGCAGCTTGGACCTCCCTTTTAGGTTACCAGAGCAGTACTTC.

The chain employs TRBV14 and TRBJ2-3, with unresolved D. Germline CDR1 is SGHDN and CDR2 is FVKESK. V lost 0 bases and J 2 bases, leaving 15 bases between the germline ends. The CDR3 spans 17 residues. DNA of the CDR3: TGTGCCAGCAGCCAAGAGCCCCCGGGCTACTTCACAGATACGCAGTATTTT. Amino acid sequence: CASSQEPPGYFTDTQYF.

This clonotype has only a few counts. V is TRBV12-3 or TRBV12-4 and J is TRBJ2-2; 14 bases align to TRBD2. V was clipped by 3 bases and J by 4 bases; unmatched bases: 7. The CDR3 has 18 residues. CDR3 in DNA: TGTGCCAGCAGTTTGACTAGCGGGGGGGCCATGGTCACCGGGGAGCTGTTTTTT. Translation: CASSLTSGGAMVTGELFF.

The chain is built from TRBV10-3 and TRBJ1-5; TRBD1 aligns across 7 bases. This CDR3 has 15 residues. Germline V lookup: CDR1 ENHRY, CDR2 SYGVKD. V trimming: 2 bases; J trimming: 7 bases; junction bases outside the gene matches: 8. The CDR3 reads CAISEGQDSGQPQHF. CDR3 coding DNA: TGTGCCATCAGTGAGGGACAGGACTCTGGACAGCCCCAGCATTTT.

V usage is TRBV5-5 and J usage is TRBJ2-1; D may be TRBD1 (6 bases). This CDR3 is 17 amino acids long. Trimming cost V 0 bases and J 3 bases, with 16 bases left between them. The V gene's germline CDR1 is SGHKS and CDR2 YYEKEE (reference sequence). The CDR3 spells CASSLAFGQTHYNEQFF. For the CDR3, the DNA is TGTGCCAGCAGCTTGGCCTTCGGACAGACCCACTACAATGAGCAGTTCTTC.

The table lists this clonotype with a few counts. The chain links TRBV5-1 to TRBJ2-3, with D tentatively TRBD2 (6 bases). Per the germline V gene, CDR1 is SGHRS and CDR2 is YFSETQ. V was trimmed by 6 bases and J by 3 bases, leaving 14 bases between them. This CDR3 comprises 14 residues. In nucleotides, the CDR3 is TGCGCCAGCACACTCGGAGGGACGACAGATACGCAGTATTTT. Translation: CASTLGGTTDTQYF.

This chain links TRBV4-2 with TRBJ2-7; 7 nucleotides line up with TRBD2. The J segment lost 2 bases and the V segment lost 0 bases, leaving 7 bases of the junction unmatched. This CDR3 contains 16 residues. Germline CDR1 LGHNA, CDR2 YNFKEQ. CDR3 sequence: CASSQELLAETYEQYF. The CDR3 nucleotides read TGTGCCAGCAGCCAAGAACTCCTAGCGGAGACCTACGAGCAGTACTTC.

The table lists this clonotype with many counts. The V gene is TRBV15, the J gene TRBJ2-1; 8 nucleotides match TRBD1. In germline, CDR1 is LNHNV, CDR2 YYDKDF (reference sequence). V gave up 4 bases and J gave up 3 bases; unmatched junction bases: 2. The CDR3 extends over 14 amino acids. CDR3 nucleotides: TGTGCCACCAGCAACGGACAGGGCTACAATGAGCAGTTCTTC. Translated, it gives CATSNGQGYNEQFF.

The chain combines TRBV5-8 with TRBJ2-7; 8 bases match TRBD2. V was pared by 9 bases and J by 1 base, with 6 bases of the junction left unmatched. The CDR3 totals 13 residues. In germline, CDR1 is SGHTS, CDR2 YDEGEE. The CDR3 nucleotides are TGTGCCACGGGAGGGCAATTTTCCTACGAGCAGTACTTC. It specifies CATGGQFSYEQYF.

This chain connects TRBV10-2 to TRBJ2-3, with 7 bases aligning to TRBD2. The CDR3 runs 14 residues. Trimming removed 7 bases from V and 3 bases from J; junction bases left unmatched: 7. Germline V gene data show CDR1 as WSHSY and CDR2 as SAAADI. CDR3 coding DNA: TGCGCCAGCACTCCTAGCGGAAGGACAGATACGCAGTATTTT. Translated, it gives CASTPSGRTDTQYF.

This clonotype was counted once. The V and J genes are TRBV6-4 and TRBJ2-3; D may be TRBD1 (5 bases). CDR1 and CDR2 from the germline V gene are MRHNA and SNTAGT. The CDR3 is made up of 14 amino acids. Trimming removed 6 bases from V and 3 bases from J, with 13 bases in between. The CDR3 nucleotides read TGTGCCAGCAGCCCTGACAGAACTACAGATACGCAGTATTTT. Protein sequence: CASSPDRTTDTQYF.

The chain recombines TRBV20-1 with TRBJ2-7; TRBD2 is a possible D gene (6 bases). The CDR3 runs 13 residues. The V end lost 6 bases, the J end lost 4 bases, and 16 bases lay between the germline ends. Germline V lookup: CDR1 DFQATT, CDR2 SNEGSKA (reference sequence). CDR3: CSAPPGAGYEQYF. CDR3 coding DNA: TGCAGTGCACCTCCGGGAGCGGGTTACGAGCAGTACTTC.

J is TRBJ1-1 and V is TRBV5-1; D not resolved. Germline V gene data show CDR1 as SGHRS and CDR2 as YFSETQ. Trimming took 0 bases from V and 6 from J, leaving 9 bases between them. This CDR3 has 13 residues. The CDR3 DNA sequence: TGCGCCAGCAGCTTGGAGGTGTACGCTGAAGCTTTCTTT. It is translated as CASSLEVYAEAFF.

This clonotype was seen a few times. J is TRBJ2-7 and V is TRBV6-2 or TRBV6-3; D is uncertain. Germline CDR1 MNHEY, CDR2 SVGEGT. There are 13 residues in the CDR3. V shed 2 bases and J shed 0 bases, with 5 bases lying between them. The CDR3 DNA reads TGTGCCAGCAGTTACCTGAGCTCCTACGAGCAGTACTTC. This encodes CASSYLSSYEQYF.

The chain uses TRBV9 and TRBJ2-7; D is perhaps TRBD1 or TRBD2 (7 bases each). This CDR3 region has 16 residues. The germline CDR1 and CDR2 sequences are SGDLS and YYNGEE. The V end was cut by 4 bases, the J end by 3 bases, with 20 bases between. CDR3 sequence reads: CASSPAGTVTLYEQYF. For the CDR3, the DNA is TGTGCCAGCAGCCCAGCGGGGACAGTAACACTCTACGAGCAGTACTTC.

The chain links TRBV20-1 to TRBJ2-7; TRBD2 is a possible D gene (5 bases). The V gene lost 0 bases and the J gene lost 7 bases, with 10 bases spanning the gap. The CDR3 consists of 12 residues. CDR1 and CDR2 from the germline V gene are DFQATT and SNEGSKA (reference sequence). Here the CDR3 reads CSARDVEREQYF. CDR3 in DNA: TGCAGTGCTAGAGATGTAGAGCGGGAGCAGTACTTC.

The rearrangement joins TRBV5-1 to TRBJ2-3; no clear D gene. Trimming removed 5 bases from V and 3 bases from J, with 10 bases in between. The germline CDR1 and CDR2 sequences are SGHRS and YFSETQ. The CDR3 is made up of 13 amino acids. The CDR3 nucleotides read TGCGCCAGCAGGTCCACCCCAACAGATACGCAGTATTTT. It yields the protein CASRSTPTDTQYF.

The chain links TRBV4-3 to TRBJ2-7; 7 bases align to TRBD2. The germline gives CDR1 LGHNA, CDR2 YSLEER. The CDR3 loop spans 15 amino acids. The J segment lost 5 bases and the V segment lost 6 bases, leaving 13 bases of the junction unmatched. The CDR3 nucleotides are TGCGCCAGCAGAACATTGCGGGGGTGGTTAGACGAGCAGTACTTC. Encoded protein: CASRTLRGWLDEQYF.

The sample holds a few counts of this clonotype. The chain employs TRBV27 and TRBJ1-1, with D tentatively TRBD1 (6 bases). CDR3 size: 14 residues. From germline, CDR1 is MNHEY and CDR2 SMNVEV (reference sequence). The ends were cut back, 4 bases at V and 5 bases at J, with 14 bases in the middle. The CDR3 sequence: CASSSWQGPTEAFF. CDR3 nucleotides: TGTGCCAGCAGTTCCTGGCAGGGGCCGACTGAAGCTTTCTTT.

V and J are TRBV10-3 and TRBJ1-5, with unresolved D. Trimming took 6 bases from V and 0 from J, leaving 6 bases between them. This CDR3 is built from 13 residues. The germline V gene has CDR1 ENHRY and CDR2 SYGVKD. CDR3 in amino acids: CAIRPYSNQPQHF. In nucleotides, the CDR3 is TGTGCCATCAGGCCGTATAGCAATCAGCCCCAGCATTTT.

The V call is TRBV20-1, the J call TRBJ2-7, with TRBD2 matching 7 bases. V trimming: 4 bases; J trimming: 4 bases; junction bases outside the gene matches: 16. The CDR3 length is 16 residues. The germline V gene encodes CDR1 DFQATT and CDR2 SNEGSKA (reference sequence). The CDR3 DNA is TGCAGTGCTACTCGACCCGGACTAGTGGGTGGATACGAGCAGTACTTC. Amino acid sequence: CSATRPGLVGGYEQYF.

This clonotype was recorded only once. Here the CDR3 reads CATSSGQRGIQETQYF. The CDR3 region has the DNA TGTGCCACCAGCAGTGGCCAGCGAGGGATACAAGAGACCCAGTACTTC. The chain employs TRBV15 and TRBJ2-5; D is possibly TRBD2 (5 bases). The V and J ends lost 3 bases and 2 bases respectively, with 16 bases between them. Germline V gene sequence: CDR1 LNHNV, CDR2 YYDKDF (reference sequence). The CDR3 spans 16 residues. Variable domain in full (rest from reference TRBV15 and TRBJ2-5): DAMVIQNPRYQVTQFGKPVTLSCSQTLNHNVMYWYQQKSSQAPKLLFHYYDKDFNNEADTPDNFQSRRPNTSFCFLDIRSPGLGDTAMYLCATSSGQRGIQETQYFGPGTRLLVL.

The J gene is TRBJ2-1, the V gene TRBV4-1; perhaps TRBD1 as D (6 bases). The CDR3 sequence is 16 residues long. Trimming took 3 bases from V and 7 from J, leaving 19 bases between them. Germline V lookup: CDR1 MGHRA, CDR2 YSYEKL. The CDR3 sequence: CASSQVAGVMGNEQFF. For the CDR3, the DNA is TGCGCCAGCAGCCAGGTGGCAGGGGTCATGGGGAATGAGCAGTTCTTC.

This clonotype was counted only a few times. The V gene is TRBV29-1, the J gene TRBJ2-5, with D possibly matching TRBD1 (5 bases). V shed 2 bases and J shed 4 bases, with 11 bases lying between them. The CDR3 extends over 13 amino acids. CDR1 and CDR2 from the germline V gene are SQVTM and ANQGSEA. The CDR3 region is CSVETRAGETQYF. CDR3 coding DNA: TGCAGCGTTGAAACCAGGGCAGGAGAGACCCAGTACTTC.

A few counts support this clonotype. The chain joins TRBV6-5 to TRBJ1-1, with D hard to call. Germline V gene data show CDR1 as MNHEY and CDR2 as SVGAGI. Between the trimmed V and J ends, which lost 0 bases and 2 bases, there was a span of 13 bases. The CDR3 loop spans 16 amino acids. Here the CDR3 DNA reads TGTGCCAGCAGTTACTCAAGGCCCCCATCCAACACTGAAGCTTTCTTT. Amino acid sequence: CASSYSRPPSNTEAFF.

This rearrangement joins TRBV5-1 to TRBJ1-6; TRBD1 is a possible D gene (6 bases). The germline V gene has CDR1 SGHRS and CDR2 YFSETQ. The V and J ends lost 4 bases and 8 bases respectively, with 16 bases between them. The CDR3 is made up of 15 amino acids. CDR3 loop: CASSGTQGADSPLHF. The CDR3 region has the DNA TGCGCCAGCAGCGGAACACAGGGTGCCGATTCACCCCTCCACTTT.

The chain uses TRBV4-1 and TRBJ1-1; D possibly corresponds to TRBD1 (6 bases). Deletions cut 4 bases from V and 7 bases from J, with 13 bases between. The CDR3 covers 13 residues. Germline V gene data show CDR1 as MGHRA and CDR2 as YSYEKL. CDR3 loop: CASSPWGAIEAFF. CDR3 sequence (DNA): TGCGCCAGCAGCCCCTGGGGGGCAATTGAAGCTTTCTTT.

This clonotype was seen a few times. V and J are TRBV20-1 and TRBJ2-7, with TRBD2 as a possible D gene (7 bases). From germline, CDR1 is DFQATT and CDR2 SNEGSKA (reference sequence). The CDR3 is 14 residues long. Trimming shortened V by 7 bases and J by 4 bases, and 20 bases separated the two germline ends. CDR3 residues: CSVRAGGAVYEQYF. CDR3 DNA sequence: TGCAGTGTTCGGGCTGGGGGGGCCGTTTACGAGCAGTACTTC.

This clonotype was detected a few times. The chain uses TRBV5-1 and TRBJ1-1; 11 bases fit TRBD1. Looked up from germline, CDR1 is SGHRS and CDR2 is YFSETQ. The CDR3 spans 15 residues. The trim removed 8 bases at V and 4 bases at J, leaving 10 bases unmatched. CDR3 amino acids: CASHRWTGGFTEAFF. In DNA, the CDR3 is TGCGCCAGTCACCGATGGACAGGGGGCTTCACTGAAGCTTTCTTT.

The V gene is TRBV10-2, the J gene TRBJ2-6, with 7 bases identical to TRBD1. With V trimmed by 11 bases and J by 0 bases, 10 bases remained unmatched. Germline V gene sequence: CDR1 WSHSY, CDR2 SAAADI. CDR3 length: 16 amino acids. CDR3 sequence (DNA): TGCGCCGGCACAACAGGGGACCTCTCTGGGGCCAACGTCCTGACTTTC. It is translated as CAGTTGDLSGANVLTF.